This record concerns one T cell receptor beta chain sequence. Antigen: not known. The data are from a study of graft-versus-host responses after intestinal transplantation. General study findings and limits: Early after transplant, HvG clones declined as circulating GvH clones peaked. The presence of high graft-versus-host to host-versus-graft clonal ratios in allografts characterized patients with graft-donor T cell macrochimerism.

Germline CDR1 and CDR2: SGHNT and YYREEE (reference sequence). V shed 0 bases and J shed 2 bases, with 5 bases lying between them. The CDR3 extends over 13 amino acids. Some clones are missing from TCRdb's copy, which holds only in-frame ones; the method was immunoSEQ multiplex PCR. The top ten hold about 0.2% of the sample, which has more than 90,000 clones, around 90% seen once. This material consisted of unstimulated CD4+ T cells sorted from spleen or lymph node cells, taken before transplant. The chain links TRBV5-4 to TRBJ2-5; D remains unclear. The sequence came from a human donor who was the organ donor for an intestinal transplant. The CDR3 DNA reads TGTGCCAGCAGCTTGGAGGGACAAGAGACCCAGTACTTC. Encoded protein: CASSLEGQETQYF.